The entry that follows covers one T cell receptor beta chain sequence. The V and J ends lost 6 bases and 2 bases, in that order; junction bases with no gene match: 12. This CDR3 region has 19 residues. The germline CDR1 and CDR2 sequences are SEHNR and FQNEAQ (reference sequence). The assay was immunoSEQ multiplex PCR, and TCRdb's table has in-frame clones only and misses some. The data show 90,000 to 120,000 clones, around 96% seen once. This sample is part of a study of T cell responses to AZD1222 COVID-19 vaccine. The clonotype originates from an adult in good health. The chain joins TRBV7-9 to TRBJ2-5; TRBD2 aligns across 16 bases. The material was peripheral blood, obtained on day 0 of AZD1222 vaccination. For the CDR3, the DNA is TGTGCCAGCAGTCCACCCGGGACTAGCGGGAGGGCCAGGCAAGAGACCCAGTACTTC. Its translation is CASSPPGTSGRARQETQYF. Filled out from reference TRBV7-9 and TRBJ2-5, the complete variable domain reads DTGVSQNPRHKITKRGQNVTFRCDPISEHNRLYWYRQTLGQGPEFLTYFQNEAQLEKSRLLSDRFSAERPKGSFSTLEIQRTEQGDSAMYLCASSPPGTSGRARQETQYFGPGTRLLVL.